The rows below give T cell receptor beta chains drawn from one sample of a study of metastatic and nonmetastatic thyroid tumors. TCRdb re-clonotyped the PCR reads through MiXCR. The sample carries approximately 37,000 clones, 20% to 25% recorded once. Sample: tumor tissue. The receptors here all came from a male donor with papillary thyroid cancer or a benign thyroid nodule (not recorded which). Some clones in this sample may be carry-over from other donors' samples. Each CDR3 is given without its conserved first and last residue. Each record gives: V gene, J gene, CDR3 protein.

TRBV5-1	TRBJ2-7	ASSRFPRILDLSEQY
TRBV10-3	TRBJ2-3	AISVAGGADTQY
TRBV3-1	TRBJ2-4	ASSSGQGRNIQY
TRBV6-1	TRBJ1-1	ASLRYYGQHTEAF
TRBV20-1	TRBJ1-5	SAMTPPSGNQPQH
TRBV5-1	TRBJ1-2	ASSSAGIDGYT
TRBV7-2	TRBJ2-7	ASSLAPGTGNYEQY
TRBV20-1	TRBJ2-5	SATGQGDWETQY
TRBV5-1	TRBJ2-7	ASSRDRAYEQY
TRBV7-9	TRBJ1-2	ASSGVGTDYGYT
TRBV24-1	TRBJ2-1	ATSEARDSASLGEQF
TRBV2	TRBJ2-7	ASSGTAGLEQY
TRBV29-1	TRBJ2-7	SAKGTGGSYEQY
TRBV27	TRBJ2-7	VAGFSYEQY
TRBV28	TRBJ2-1	ASSYSPPGRSSSYNEQF
TRBV20-1	TRBJ2-7	SAATGLTEQY
TRBV10-2	TRBJ2-3	ARPQGTSGRPGTDTQY
TRBV18	TRBJ1-5	ASSPKGQNSNQPQH
TRBV6-2/TRBV6-3	TRBJ1-1	ASSYKGQVYF
TRBV18	TRBJ2-7	ASSPVGYEQY
TRBV7-8	TRBJ2-1	ASSLGRGSYNEQF
TRBV30	TRBJ1-6	AWSVKTADNSPLH
TRBV28	TRBJ2-2	ASSSTVSGELF
TRBV9	TRBJ1-5	ASSAGGDSRNQPQH
TRBV11-2	TRBJ2-2	ASSASSSGELF
TRBV28	TRBJ2-3	ASSLPTPATQY
TRBV7-9	TRBJ2-7	ASSLTEVDPLSDEQY
TRBV27	TRBJ2-6	ASSLAGDYSGANVLT
TRBV20-1	TRBJ1-3	SAITGGLRDTIY
TRBV5-4	TRBJ1-4	ASSKGQGATNEKLF
TRBV6-1	TRBJ2-3	ASSPITAGPDTQY
TRBV6-5	TRBJ2-1	ASSYSEPKPF
TRBV20-1	TRBJ1-1	SAVRDIISTEAF
TRBV7-9	TRBJ1-1	ASSSPADMNTEAF
TRBV4-2	TRBJ2-7	ASSQSLDLSSYEQY
TRBV18	TRBJ1-3	ASSPIGLSSGNTIY
TRBV6-2/TRBV6-3	TRBJ2-7	ASSLGHLTGEQY
TRBV6-2/TRBV6-3	TRBJ2-7	ASSSLGLAVVQGYEQY
TRBV6-2/TRBV6-3	TRBJ2-7	ASRQLETASYEQY
TRBV27	TRBJ2-3	ASRLAGTDTQY
TRBV30	TRBJ1-2	AWSPLRVRNYGYT
TRBV10-1	TRBJ2-2	ASSNSKNTGELF
TRBV20-1	TRBJ2-7	SVSAGTGSYEQY
TRBV7-2	TRBJ1-1	ASSARQGWGEAL
TRBV12-3/TRBV12-4	TRBJ2-1	ASSTGLAGSGEQF
TRBV12-3/TRBV12-4	TRBJ2-7	ASSLRREAYEQY
TRBV9	TRBJ2-2	ASSVAGFSWELF
TRBV7-7	TRBJ2-5	ASSQGAGQETQY